This TCR beta chain was sequenced during a study of shared clonotypes between healthy human individuals. Whole-study results and caveats: Rarefaction demonstrated incomplete sorted-subset sequencing despite large depth. Generation probabilities of non-shared clonotypes were lower (relative to those shared by all four donors).

CD45RO-negative cells were positively selected for CCR7, leaving out terminally differentiated effector memory CD45RA+ cells. Concerning this clone itself: The antigen remains undetermined.

This CDR3 comprises 13 residues. CDR1 and CDR2 from the germline V gene are MNHEY and SMNVEV (reference sequence). Trimming stripped 5 bases from V and 4 bases from J, with 10 bases between. The table came from immunoSEQ multiplex PCR; TCRdb's copy has only in-frame clones and leaves some out. The sample lists 2 million or so clones; about 95% were seen once. The chain combines TRBV27 with TRBJ2-3; D remains unclear. The sequence was collected from a man aged 18 to 35 in good health. The sequenced sample consisted of naive CD8+ T cells sorted from blood. The CDR3: CASSPGLADTQYF. Here the CDR3 DNA reads TGTGCCAGCAGTCCCGGCCTTGCAGATACGCAGTATTTT.